The 28 T cell receptor beta chains presented below share a single source sample, sequenced in a study of shared clonotypes between healthy human individuals. TCRdb's table, derived via immunoSEQ multiplex PCR, lists solely in-frame clones and lacks some. The sample includes around 2.1 million clones, approximately 94% seen only once; the top ten take less than 0.15%. Sequences were obtained from naive CD4+ T cells sorted from blood. Indicated subset: CD45RA+ positively selected. The source of these receptors is a man younger than 35 in good health.

The genes are TRBV7-2 and TRBJ2-1; no reliable D call. Trimming stripped 0 bases from V and 5 bases from J, with 2 bases between. Per the germline V gene, CDR1 is SGHTA and CDR2 is FQGNSA. The CDR3 runs 12 residues. CDR3 in DNA: TGTGCCAGCAGCTTAGCGAACAATGAGCAGTTCTTC. It is translated as CASSLANNEQFF.

This rearrangement joins TRBV28 to TRBJ1-2, with D possibly matching TRBD1 (6 bases). CDR1 and CDR2 from the germline V gene are MDHEN and SYDVKM. V was shortened by 6 bases and J by 4 bases, with 15 bases between the two germline ends. CDR3 length: 14 residues. This CDR3 is CASRRLRGAYGYTF. Here the CDR3 DNA reads TGTGCCAGCAGGCGCCTCCGGGGGGCCTATGGCTACACCTTC.

The V call is TRBV6-5, the J call TRBJ2-7; unclear D gene. The CDR3 is 14 amino acids. The germline V gene has CDR1 MNHEY and CDR2 SVGAGI. Trimming took off 5 bases at V and 2 bases at J, with 13 bases between the two ends. The CDR3 DNA reads as TGTGCCAGCAGTCGGCTGGGCGCAACCTACGAGCAGTACTTC. Translated, it gives CASSRLGATYEQYF.

The chain employs TRBV4-1 and TRBJ2-3, with 12 positions matching TRBD2. Germline assignment: CDR1 MGHRA and CDR2 YSYEKL. This CDR3 is 17 amino acids long. Losses at the gene ends were 2 bases for V and 5 bases for J; bases not matched to a gene: 8. CDR3 in amino acids: CASSQLASGGAGDTQYF. The CDR3 DNA sequence: TGCGCCAGCAGCCAATTGGCTAGCGGGGGGGCTGGAGATACGCAGTATTTT.

The chain links TRBV6-5 to TRBJ2-7; 11 nucleotides match TRBD1. The CDR3 has 15 residues. Losses at the gene ends were 2 bases for V and 6 bases for J; bases not matched to a gene: 6. CDR1 and CDR2 (germline): MNHEY, SVGAGI. CDR3 coding DNA: TGTGCCAGCAGTTACGTGGAGGGGACAGGGGGCGAGCAGTACTTC. Amino acid sequence: CASSYVEGTGGEQYF.

This chain uses TRBV2 with TRBJ1-2, with TRBD1 matching 9 bases. Germline V CDR1 and CDR2: SNHLY, FYNNEI. The ends lost 3 bases at V and 3 bases at J; junction bases unmatched: 5. CDR3 length: 15 amino acids. Written as DNA, the CDR3 is TGTGCCAGCAGTGAGAACAGGGGGCGAGACTATGGCTACACCTTC. Protein sequence: CASSENRGRDYGYTF.

The CDR3 protein is CASSPGTDSNQPQHF. CDR3 nucleotide sequence: TGTGCCAGCAGCCCTGGGACGGATAGCAATCAGCCCCAGCATTTT. The gene calls are TRBV5-8 and TRBJ1-5; the D gene is possibly TRBD1 (5 bases). Germline V gives CDR1 SGHTS, CDR2 YDEGEE. The ends were cut back, 4 bases at V and 0 bases at J, with 11 bases in the middle. The CDR3 has 15 residues.

CDR3 protein: CASSLVVALEQYF. The CDR3, as DNA: TGTGCCAGCAGCTTAGTAGTAGCCCTCGAGCAGTACTTC. The chain combines TRBV7-2 with TRBJ2-7; no clear D gene. The germline V and J ends were trimmed by 1 base and 6 bases, with 10 bases remaining between them. The CDR3 length is 13 residues. Germline V CDR1 and CDR2: SGHTA, FQGNSA.

The chain uses TRBV7-8 and TRBJ2-6, with D perhaps matching TRBD1 (6 bases). The V gene lost 5 bases and the J gene lost 0 bases, with 14 bases spanning the gap. CDR1 and CDR2 from the germline V gene are SGHVS and FQNEAQ. CDR3 length: 17 amino acids. This CDR3 is CASSAGQRLSGANVLTF. In DNA, the CDR3 is TGTGCCAGCAGCGCCGGACAGAGACTCTCTGGGGCCAACGTCCTGACTTTC.

The chain has TRBV19 and TRBJ1-5, with TRBD1 matching 8 bases. Trimming cost V 6 bases and J 7 bases; bases outside gene matches: 5. The CDR3 is 13 amino acids. Germline V gene lookup returns CDR1 LNHDA and CDR2 SQIVND (reference sequence). CDR3 DNA: TGTGCCAGTAGACAGGACAGGGACCAGCCCCAGCATTTT. This gives the protein CASRQDRDQPQHF.

V gene TRBV11-2 combines with J gene TRBJ2-1; 8 nucleotides match TRBD1. Germline values: CDR1 SGHAT, CDR2 FQNNGV. The CDR3 has 17 amino acids. V was pared by 5 bases and J by 2 bases, with 11 bases of the junction left unmatched. This CDR3 is CASSPRGLAGTYNEQFF. Written as DNA, the CDR3 is TGTGCCAGCAGCCCCAGGGGGCTAGCCGGTACCTACAATGAGCAGTTCTTC.

The genes are TRBV15 and TRBJ2-7; D is possibly TRBD1 or TRBD2 (5 bases each). The V and J ends lost 8 bases and 4 bases respectively, with 18 bases between them. The CDR3 is made up of 14 amino acids. Germline V CDR1 and CDR2: LNHNV, YYDKDF (reference sequence). Here the CDR3 DNA reads TGTGCCACCCACCGGGACCTCTCCATTTACGAGCAGTACTTC. Its protein is CATHRDLSIYEQYF.

Turning to this clone: This sample includes further DNA sequences coding for the same CDR3. CDR3 region: CASSLRGEETQYF. The DNA for the CDR3 is TGTGCCAGCAGCTTGCGGGGTGAAGAGACCCAGTACTTC. V is TRBV5-4 and J is TRBJ2-5; D possibly corresponds to TRBD2 (5 bases). Germline V gene sequence: CDR1 SGHNT, CDR2 YYREEE (reference sequence). The CDR3 length is 13 residues. The V and J ends lost 1 base and 3 bases respectively, with 7 bases between them.

This chain joins TRBV7-2 and TRBJ2-5; the match to TRBD2 covers 9 bases. The junction had 2 bases not matched to a gene; V was cut back by 1 base and J by 5 bases. CDR1 is SGHTA and CDR2 is FQGNSA in the germline V gene. CDR3 size: 14 residues. The CDR3 DNA reads TGTGCCAGCAGCTTAGAGCGGGGGGTGGAGACCCAGTACTTC. Its translation is CASSLERGVETQYF.

This clone was found a few times. The CDR3 loop is CASRFNQPQHF. The CDR3 bases are TGTGCCAGCAGATTTAATCAGCCCCAGCATTTT. V and J are TRBV7-3 and TRBJ1-5; D is unresolved. CDR3 length: 11 residues. Germline loops: CDR1 SGHTA, CDR2 FQGTGA. The ends were cut back, 6 bases at V and 4 bases at J, with 4 bases in the middle. The entire variable domain, with the rest obtained from reference TRBV7-3 and TRBJ1-5, is as follows: GAGVSQTPSNKVTEKGKYVELRCDPISGHTALYWYRQSLGQGPEFLIYFQGTGAADDSGLPNDRFFAVRPEGSVSTLKIQRTERGDSAVYLCASRFNQPQHFGDGTRLSIL.

The gene calls are TRBV5-1 and TRBJ1-1, with a weak D call TRBD1 (5 bases). This CDR3 spans 13 amino acids. Germline CDR1 and CDR2: SGHRS and YFSETQ. V lost 5 bases to trimming and J lost 1 base, with 9 bases between them. As DNA, the CDR3 is TGCGCCAGCAGGCTTGGGGGGAACACTGAAGCTTTCTTT. It codes for CASRLGGNTEAFF.

The J gene is TRBJ1-1, the V gene TRBV14; D gene unclear. The CDR3 runs 13 residues. V lost 0 bases to trimming and J lost 9 bases, with 11 bases between them. From germline, CDR1 is SGHDN and CDR2 FVKESK. CDR3 region: CASSQDPNPKAFF. CDR3 nucleotides: TGTGCCAGCAGCCAAGACCCCAACCCTAAAGCTTTCTTT.

The CDR3 spells CASSDNQGNRETQYF. CDR3 nucleotide sequence: TGTGCCAGCAGTGATAATCAGGGTAATCGGGAGACCCAGTACTTC. The rearrangement joins TRBV6-1 to TRBJ2-5, with a possible D match to TRBD1 (5 bases). The V gene's germline CDR1 is MNHNS and CDR2 SASEGT. The CDR3 covers 15 residues. The V gene lost 3 bases and the J gene lost 5 bases, with 16 bases spanning the gap.

DNA for the CDR3: TGTGCCAGCTCACCATCCGGCGGGAACACAGATACGCAGTATTTT. It translates to CASSPSGGNTDTQYF. The V gene is TRBV18, the J gene TRBJ2-3, with D possibly matching TRBD2 (6 bases). This CDR3 contains 15 residues. The V end lost 2 bases, the J end lost 2 bases, and 11 bases lay between the germline ends. Per the germline V gene, CDR1 is KGHSH and CDR2 is LQKENI.

The chain employs TRBV18 and TRBJ2-2; D remains ambiguous. Per the germline V gene, CDR1 is KGHSH and CDR2 is LQKENI. This CDR3 has 16 residues. Trimming cost V 0 bases and J 0 bases, with 8 bases left between them. In nucleotides, the CDR3 is TGTGCCAGCTCACCACCGGGGAAGGCGAACACCGGGGAGCTGTTTTTT. This translates into CASSPPGKANTGELFF.

The chain combines TRBV19 with TRBJ1-5; 9 bases are a match to TRBD1. V gave up 5 bases and J gave up 4 bases; unmatched junction bases: 12. This CDR3 is built from 17 residues. The V gene's germline CDR1 is LNHDA and CDR2 SQIVND (reference sequence). CDR3 sequence: CASSPRDWTGANQPQHF. CDR3 bases: TGTGCCAGTAGTCCTCGCGACTGGACAGGGGCGAATCAGCCCCAGCATTTT.

Regarding this clone: Additional DNA sequences in this sample encode the identical CDR3. This sequence joins TRBV4-1 and TRBJ1-5; a possible D gene is TRBD1 (5 bases). CDR1 and CDR2 from the germline V gene are MGHRA and YSYEKL. V was trimmed by 0 bases and J by 3 bases, leaving 12 bases between them. This CDR3 has 16 amino acids. The CDR3 DNA follows: TGCGCCAGCAGCCAAGAAGGTGGGGGAAACAATCAGCCCCAGCATTTT. Protein: CASSQEGGGNNQPQHF.

V usage is TRBV19 and J usage is TRBJ1-6, with D possibly being TRBD1 (5 bases). The CDR3 contains 19 residues. Trimming took 3 bases from V and 0 from J, leaving 18 bases between them. Germline values: CDR1 LNHDA, CDR2 SQIVND (reference sequence). The CDR3 sequence: CASSIRRGNTGSYNSPLHF. As DNA, the CDR3 is TGTGCCAGTAGTATTAGAAGGGGCAATACTGGCTCCTATAATTCACCCCTCCACTTT.

The chain couples TRBV7-9 to TRBJ1-2; the D is unclear. Trimming took off 5 bases at V and 2 bases at J, with 6 bases between the two ends. Per germline, CDR1 SEHNR and CDR2 FQNEAQ (reference sequence). The CDR3 runs 12 residues. In nucleotides, the CDR3 is TGTGCCAGCAGCGGTGTCAACTATGGCTACACCTTC. Translating it yields CASSGVNYGYTF.

This sequence joins TRBV10-3 and TRBJ2-1, with D perhaps TRBD2 (6 bases). The CDR3 length is 13 residues. CDR1 and CDR2 from the germline V gene are ENHRY and SYGVKD. V lost 10 bases and J 7 bases, leaving 17 bases between the germline ends. The CDR3 protein is CATYDGGPNEQFF. In nucleotides, the CDR3 is TGTGCCACCTATGACGGGGGACCTAATGAGCAGTTCTTC.

V gene TRBV9 combines with J gene TRBJ1-1; no definite D call. CDR1 is SGDLS and CDR2 is YYNGEE in the germline V gene. This CDR3 is built from 14 residues. V was shortened by 0 bases and J by 2 bases, with 8 bases between the two germline ends. In nucleotides, the CDR3 is TGTGCCAGCAGCGTAGATACAGTAAACACTGAAGCTTTCTTT. Amino acids: CASSVDTVNTEAFF.

This clone was recorded a few times. The CDR3 nucleotides are TGTGCCATCAGTGCCGGGGAGGTCTATGGCTACACCTTC. Translated: CAISAGEVYGYTF. The rearrangement links TRBV10-3 to TRBJ1-2, with unresolved D. This CDR3 has 13 amino acids. CDR1 is ENHRY, CDR2 SYGVKD, per germline. V was cut by 4 bases and J by 4 bases, with 10 bases left in between.

V gene TRBV7-9 combines with J gene TRBJ2-7; no reliable D call. Germline CDR1 and CDR2: SEHNR and FQNEAQ (reference sequence). Deletions cut 0 bases from V and 6 bases from J, with 6 bases between. This CDR3 comprises 12 residues. CDR3 in DNA: TGTGCCAGCAGCTTAGCGCGTTCCGAGCAGTACTTC. This sequence encodes CASSLARSEQYF.